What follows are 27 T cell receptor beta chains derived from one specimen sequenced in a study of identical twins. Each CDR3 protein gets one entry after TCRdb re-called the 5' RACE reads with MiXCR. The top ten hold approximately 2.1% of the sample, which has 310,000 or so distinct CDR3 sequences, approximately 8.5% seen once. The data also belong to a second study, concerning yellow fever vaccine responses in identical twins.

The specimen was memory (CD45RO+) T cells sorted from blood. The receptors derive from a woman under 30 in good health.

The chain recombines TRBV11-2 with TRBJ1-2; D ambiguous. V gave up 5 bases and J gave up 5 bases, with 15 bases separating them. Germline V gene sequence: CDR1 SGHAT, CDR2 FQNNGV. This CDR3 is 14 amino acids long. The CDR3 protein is CASSTGVAGYGYTF. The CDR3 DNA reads TGTGCCAGCAGCACCGGCGTAGCGGGTTATGGCTACACCTTC.

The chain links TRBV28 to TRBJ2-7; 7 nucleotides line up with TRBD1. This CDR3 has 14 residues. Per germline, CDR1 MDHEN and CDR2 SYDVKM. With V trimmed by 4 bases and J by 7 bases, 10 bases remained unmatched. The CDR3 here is CASSWTPQGEEQYF. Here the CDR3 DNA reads TGTGCCAGCAGTTGGACACCCCAGGGGGAGGAGCAGTACTTC.

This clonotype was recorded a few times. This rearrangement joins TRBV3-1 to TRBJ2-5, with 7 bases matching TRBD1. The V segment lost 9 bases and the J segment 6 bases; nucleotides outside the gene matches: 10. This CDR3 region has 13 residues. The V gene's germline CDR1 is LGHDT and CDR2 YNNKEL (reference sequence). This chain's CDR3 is CASSYRGGKTQYF. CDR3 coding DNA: TGTGCCAGTAGCTACAGGGGTGGTAAGACCCAGTACTTC.

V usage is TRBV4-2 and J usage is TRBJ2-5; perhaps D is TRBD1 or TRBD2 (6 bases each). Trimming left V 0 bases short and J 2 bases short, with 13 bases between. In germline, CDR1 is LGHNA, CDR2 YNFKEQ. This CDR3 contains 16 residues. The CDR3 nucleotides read TGTGCCAGCAGCCAAGATGGAGGGACACCGCAAGAGACCCAGTACTTC. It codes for CASSQDGGTPQETQYF.

In DNA, the CDR3 is TGCGCCAGCATTTCGGGTCACAATGAGCAGTTCTTC. It encodes CASISGHNEQFF. The rearrangement joins TRBV5-1 to TRBJ2-1; D is unresolved. Germline CDR1 SGHRS, CDR2 YFSETQ. CDR3 size: 12 residues. The ends were cut back, 6 bases at V and 5 bases at J, with 9 bases in the middle.

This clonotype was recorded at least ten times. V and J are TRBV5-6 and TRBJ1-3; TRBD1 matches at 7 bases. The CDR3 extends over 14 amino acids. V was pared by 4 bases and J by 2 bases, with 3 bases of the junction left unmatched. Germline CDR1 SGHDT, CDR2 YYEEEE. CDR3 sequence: CASSADRAGNTIYF. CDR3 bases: TGTGCCAGCAGCGCCGACAGGGCTGGAAACACCATATATTTT.

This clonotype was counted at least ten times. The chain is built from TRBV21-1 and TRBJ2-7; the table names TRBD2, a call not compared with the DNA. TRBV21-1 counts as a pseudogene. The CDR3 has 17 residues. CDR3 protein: CASSKDQPLFREDEQYV. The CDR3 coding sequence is TGTGCCAGCAGCAAAGACCAACCTTTATTCAGGGAGGACGAGCAGTACGTC.

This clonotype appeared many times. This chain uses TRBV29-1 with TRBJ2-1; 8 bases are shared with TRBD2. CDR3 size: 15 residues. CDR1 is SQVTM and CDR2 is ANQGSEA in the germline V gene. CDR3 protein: CRAVGGLAKDNEQFF. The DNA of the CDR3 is TGCAGAGCTGTTGGAGGACTAGCAAAGGACAATGAGCAGTTCTTC.

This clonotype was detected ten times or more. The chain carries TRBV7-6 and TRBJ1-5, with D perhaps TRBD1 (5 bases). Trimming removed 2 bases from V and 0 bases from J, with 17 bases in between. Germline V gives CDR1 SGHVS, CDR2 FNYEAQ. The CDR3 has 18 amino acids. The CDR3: CASSLTGVIGDSNQPQHF. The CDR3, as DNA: TGTGCCAGCAGCTTAACGGGCGTCATAGGGGATAGCAATCAGCCCCAGCATTTT.

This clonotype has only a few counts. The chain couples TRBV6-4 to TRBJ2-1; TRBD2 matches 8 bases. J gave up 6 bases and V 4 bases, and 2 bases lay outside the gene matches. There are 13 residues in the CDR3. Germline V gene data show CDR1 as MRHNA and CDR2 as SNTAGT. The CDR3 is CASSAGTSNEQFF. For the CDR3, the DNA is TGTGCCAGCAGTGCCGGGACTAGCAATGAGCAGTTCTTC.

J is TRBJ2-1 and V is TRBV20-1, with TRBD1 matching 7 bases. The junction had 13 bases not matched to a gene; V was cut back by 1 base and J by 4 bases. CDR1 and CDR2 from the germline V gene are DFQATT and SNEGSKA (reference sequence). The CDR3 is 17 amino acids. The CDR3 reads CSARGTGHQLSYNEQFF. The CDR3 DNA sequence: TGCAGTGCTAGAGGGACAGGTCATCAACTTAGTTACAATGAGCAGTTCTTC.

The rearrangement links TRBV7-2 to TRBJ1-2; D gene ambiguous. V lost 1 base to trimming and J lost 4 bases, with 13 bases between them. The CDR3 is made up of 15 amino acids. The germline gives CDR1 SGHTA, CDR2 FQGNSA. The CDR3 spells CASSLGNPLSYGYTF. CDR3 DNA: TGTGCCAGCAGCTTAGGAAACCCCCTAAGCTATGGCTACACCTTC. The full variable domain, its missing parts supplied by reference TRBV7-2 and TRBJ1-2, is GAGVSQSPSNKVTEKGKDVELRCDPISGHTALYWYRQSLGQGLEFLIYFQGNSAPDKSGLPSDRFSAERTGGSVSTLTIQRTQQEDSAVYLCASSLGNPLSYGYTFGSGTRLTVV.

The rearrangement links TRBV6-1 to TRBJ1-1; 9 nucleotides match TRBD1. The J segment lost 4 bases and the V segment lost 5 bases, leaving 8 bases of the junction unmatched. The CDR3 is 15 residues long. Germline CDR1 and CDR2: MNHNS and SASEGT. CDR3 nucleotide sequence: TGTGCCAGCAGTCCCAGGACAGGGGAGCCCACTGAAGCTTTCTTT. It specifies CASSPRTGEPTEAFF.

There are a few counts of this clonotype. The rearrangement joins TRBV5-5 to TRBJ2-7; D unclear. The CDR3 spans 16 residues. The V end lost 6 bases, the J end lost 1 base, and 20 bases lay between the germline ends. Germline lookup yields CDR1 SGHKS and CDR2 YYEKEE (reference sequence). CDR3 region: CASTSLRPIQSYEQYF. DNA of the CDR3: TGTGCCAGCACCTCTTTGAGACCGATACAGTCCTACGAGCAGTACTTC. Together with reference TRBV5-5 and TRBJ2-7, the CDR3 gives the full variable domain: DAGVTQSPTHLIKTRGQQVTLRCSPISGHKSVSWYQQVLGQGPQFIFQYYEKEERGRGNFPDRFSARQFPNYSSELNVNALLLGDSALYLCASTSLRPIQSYEQYFGPGTRLTVT.

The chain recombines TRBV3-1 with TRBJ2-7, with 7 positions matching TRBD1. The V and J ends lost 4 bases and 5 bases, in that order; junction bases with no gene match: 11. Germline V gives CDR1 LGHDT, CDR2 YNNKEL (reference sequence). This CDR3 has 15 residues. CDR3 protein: CASSPRGLARDEQYF. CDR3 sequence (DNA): TGTGCCAGCAGCCCCAGGGGGTTAGCCAGGGACGAGCAGTACTTC.

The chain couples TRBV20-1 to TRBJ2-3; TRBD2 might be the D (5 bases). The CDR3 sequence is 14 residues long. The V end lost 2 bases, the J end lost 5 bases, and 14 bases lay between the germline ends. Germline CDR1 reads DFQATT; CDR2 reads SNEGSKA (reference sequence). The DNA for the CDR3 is TGCAGTGCTAGAAGGTCAGGTCGGGGAGATACGCAGTATTTT. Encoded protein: CSARRSGRGDTQYF.

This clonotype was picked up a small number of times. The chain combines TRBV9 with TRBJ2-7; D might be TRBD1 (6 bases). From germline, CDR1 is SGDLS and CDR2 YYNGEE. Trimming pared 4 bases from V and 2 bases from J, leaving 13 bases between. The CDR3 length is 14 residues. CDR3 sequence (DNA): TGTGCCAGCAGCCCCCGGACAGACCCCTACGAGCAGTACTTC. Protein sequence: CASSPRTDPYEQYF.

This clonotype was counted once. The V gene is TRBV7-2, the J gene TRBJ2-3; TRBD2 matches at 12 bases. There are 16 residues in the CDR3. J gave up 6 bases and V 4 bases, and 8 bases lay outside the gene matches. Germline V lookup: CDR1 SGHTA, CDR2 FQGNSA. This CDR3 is CASSSPSGGAEDTQYF. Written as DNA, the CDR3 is TGTGCCAGCAGCTCCCCTAGCGGGGGGGCCGAGGATACGCAGTATTTT.

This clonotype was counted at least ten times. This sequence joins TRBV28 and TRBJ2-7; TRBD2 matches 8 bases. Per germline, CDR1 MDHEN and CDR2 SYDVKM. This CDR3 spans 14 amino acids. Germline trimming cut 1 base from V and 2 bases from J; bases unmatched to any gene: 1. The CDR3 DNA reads TGTGCCAGCAGTTTATCGGGGGGGGCCTACGAGCAGTACTTC. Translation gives CASSLSGGAYEQYF.

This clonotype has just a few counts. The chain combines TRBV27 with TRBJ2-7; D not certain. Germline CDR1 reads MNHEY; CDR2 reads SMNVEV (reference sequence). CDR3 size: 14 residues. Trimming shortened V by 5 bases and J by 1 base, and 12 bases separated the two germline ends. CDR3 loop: CASSLTYYSYEQYF. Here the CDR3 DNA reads TGTGCCAGCAGTCTTACATACTATTCCTACGAGCAGTACTTC.

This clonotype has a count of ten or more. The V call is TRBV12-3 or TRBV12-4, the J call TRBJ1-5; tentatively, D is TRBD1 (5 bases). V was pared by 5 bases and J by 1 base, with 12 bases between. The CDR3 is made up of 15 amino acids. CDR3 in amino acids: CASSEQGGSNQPQHF. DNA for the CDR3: TGTGCCAGCAGTGAGCAGGGCGGAAGCAATCAGCCCCAGCATTTT.

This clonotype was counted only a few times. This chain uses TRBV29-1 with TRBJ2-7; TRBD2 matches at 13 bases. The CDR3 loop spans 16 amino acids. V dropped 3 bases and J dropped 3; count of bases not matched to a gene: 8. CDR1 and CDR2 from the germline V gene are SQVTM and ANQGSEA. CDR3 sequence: CSVDQPGTSGNYEQYF. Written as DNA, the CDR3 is TGCAGCGTTGACCAACCCGGGACTAGCGGGAACTACGAGCAGTACTTC.

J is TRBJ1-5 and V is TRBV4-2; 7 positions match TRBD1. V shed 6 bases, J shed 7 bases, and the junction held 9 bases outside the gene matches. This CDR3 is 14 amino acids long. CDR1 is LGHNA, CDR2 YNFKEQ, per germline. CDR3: CASSPRQGDQPQHF. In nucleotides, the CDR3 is TGTGCCAGCAGTCCCCGACAGGGAGACCAGCCCCAGCATTTT.

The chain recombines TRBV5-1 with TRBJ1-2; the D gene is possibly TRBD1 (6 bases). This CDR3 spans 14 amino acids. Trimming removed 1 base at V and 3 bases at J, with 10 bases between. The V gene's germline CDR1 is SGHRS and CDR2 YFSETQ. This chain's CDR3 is CASSLSEGDYGYTF. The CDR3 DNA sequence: TGCGCCAGCAGCTTGAGTGAGGGGGACTATGGCTACACCTTC.

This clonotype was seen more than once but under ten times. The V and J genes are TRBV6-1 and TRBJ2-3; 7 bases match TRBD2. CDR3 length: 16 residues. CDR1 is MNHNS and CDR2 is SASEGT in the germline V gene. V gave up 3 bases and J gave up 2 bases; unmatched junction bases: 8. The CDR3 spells CASSDSGRGNTDTQYF. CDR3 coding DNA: TGTGCCAGCAGTGACAGTGGGCGGGGGAACACAGATACGCAGTATTTT.

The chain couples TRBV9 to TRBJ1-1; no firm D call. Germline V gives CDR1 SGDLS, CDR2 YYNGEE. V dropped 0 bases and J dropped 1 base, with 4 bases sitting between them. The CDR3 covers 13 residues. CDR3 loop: CASSVVPNTEAFF. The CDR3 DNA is TGTGCCAGCAGCGTAGTGCCGAACACTGAAGCTTTCTTT.

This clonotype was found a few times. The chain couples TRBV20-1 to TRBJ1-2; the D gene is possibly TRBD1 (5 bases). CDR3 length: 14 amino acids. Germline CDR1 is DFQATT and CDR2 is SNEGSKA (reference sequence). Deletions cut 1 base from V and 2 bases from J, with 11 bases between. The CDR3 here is CSARGAGTNYGYTF. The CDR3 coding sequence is TGCAGTGCTAGAGGAGCGGGGACCAACTATGGCTACACCTTC.